This TCR beta chain was identified during a study of CD8 T cells in Susac syndrome. Reverse transcription used roughly 0.45 to 1 ug RNA and random hexamers. TCRdb used MiXCR to reprocess the immunoSEQ multiplex PCR reads, holding one entry per CDR3 protein. The sample has 150,000 to 200,000 distinct CDR3 sequences, 85% to 95% seen once. The CDR3 contains 12 residues. CDR1 is MNHNY and CDR2 is SVGAGI in the germline V gene (reference sequence). V was clipped by 3 bases and J by 6 bases, with 9 bases between them. The sample comprised CD4+ T cells from PBMCs. The source of this sequence is a human donor in good health. This rearrangement joins TRBV6-6 to TRBJ2-7; no clear D. CDR3 in DNA: TGTGCCAGCAGTTATAGAGCAGCCGAGCAGTACTTC. Protein: CASSYRAAEQYF.